Shown below are 24 T cell receptor beta chains from a single sample sequenced in a study of T cells in Graves' hyperthyroidism and ophthalmopathy. TCR beta CDR3 regions were amplified from RNA transcripts. A set of HTBI primers served as the primers for a first-round RT-PCR of the TCR CDR3. TCRdb reprocessed the multiplex PCR reads with MiXCR, giving one entry per CDR3 protein. The sample shows approximately 410,000 distinct CDR3 sequences, roughly 15% of them seen only once. Sequenced material: blood. The source is a man between 18 and 35 years old with Graves' ophthalmopathy.

This clonotype was observed at least ten times. This chain links TRBV2 with TRBJ2-5; possibly TRBD1 for D (5 bases). Between the trimmed V and J ends, which lost 7 bases and 4 bases, there was a span of 19 bases. Germline V CDR1 and CDR2: SNHLY, FYNNEI. CDR3 length equals 15 residues. The CDR3 nucleotides read TGTGCCAGCACTGTGGGGCGCTCCTGGGGAGAGACCCAGTACTTC. Translated: CASTVGRSWGETQYF. The whole variable domain, remainder taken from reference TRBV2 and TRBJ2-5, is EPEVTQTPSHQVTQMGQEVILRCVPISNHLYFYWYRQILGQKVEFLVSFYNNEISEKSEIFDDQFSVERPDGSNFTLKIRSTKLEDSAMYFCASTVGRSWGETQYFGPGTRLLVL.

This rearrangement joins TRBV7-2 to TRBJ1-2; the D gene is possibly TRBD1 (5 bases). The germline V gene encodes CDR1 SGHTA and CDR2 FQGNSA. The CDR3 has 16 amino acids. The germline V and J ends were trimmed by 2 bases and 1 base, with 14 bases remaining between them. The CDR3 DNA reads TGTGCCAGCAGCTTAAGCTGGGCAGGGAGTAACTATGGCTACACCTTC. Amino acid sequence: CASSLSWAGSNYGYTF.

This clonotype has a count of ten or more. This rearrangement joins TRBV7-2 to TRBJ1-2; D not certain. Per germline, CDR1 SGHTA and CDR2 FQGNSA. V shed 4 bases and J shed 5 bases, with 14 bases lying between them. The CDR3 extends over 14 amino acids. CDR3 residues: CASSSLQLLYGYTF. The CDR3 DNA reads TGTGCCAGCAGCTCCCTACAACTATTATATGGCTACACCTTC.

In its sample, this clonotype was seen a few times. The gene calls are TRBV10-2 and TRBJ2-7; either TRBD1 or TRBD2 may fit D (5 bases each). Trimming left V 6 bases short and J 0 bases short, with 12 bases between. The CDR3 is 14 amino acids. The germline CDR1 and CDR2 sequences are WSHSY and SAAADI. CDR3: CASRGPTDSYEQYF. Written as DNA, the CDR3 is TGCGCCAGCAGGGGACCGACTGACTCCTACGAGCAGTACTTC.

This clonotype has ten or more counts. The gene calls are TRBV20-1 and TRBJ2-1, with D possibly called TRBD1 or TRBD2 (5 bases each). This CDR3 comprises 15 residues. Germline V CDR1 and CDR2: DFQATT, SNEGSKA (reference sequence). V lost 3 bases, J lost 4 bases, and 16 bases lay in between. CDR3 loop: CSARPLLGEYNEQFF. The CDR3 coding sequence is TGCAGTGCTAGGCCCCTACTAGGGGAATACAATGAGCAGTTCTTC.

This clonotype was counted only a few times. This chain connects TRBV27 to TRBJ1-2; 10 nucleotides match TRBD1. The CDR3 totals 15 residues. CDR1 is MNHEY and CDR2 is SMNVEV in the germline V gene (reference sequence). V was clipped by 4 bases and J by 6 bases; unmatched bases: 8. CDR3 coding DNA: TGTGCCAGCAGTTCGGGGACAGGGGATTTGGATGGCTACACCTTC. Encoded protein: CASSSGTGDLDGYTF.

Ten or more counts support this clonotype. The chain recombines TRBV7-9 with TRBJ2-1; TRBD1 might be the D (6 bases). Germline-derived CDR1 and CDR2 are SEHNR and FQNEAQ (reference sequence). The CDR3 has 16 amino acids. Between the trimmed V and J ends, which lost 5 bases and 4 bases, there was a span of 18 bases. The CDR3 loop reads CASSATRGPLYNEQFF. In DNA form, the CDR3 reads TGTGCCAGCAGCGCAACCAGGGGCCCTCTTTACAATGAGCAGTTCTTC.

This clonotype has a count of ten or more. The rearrangement links TRBV29-1 to TRBJ1-2, with D perhaps TRBD1 (5 bases). Trimming shortened V by 3 bases and J by 3 bases, and 20 bases separated the two germline ends. The CDR3 has 16 amino acids. From germline, CDR1 is SQVTM and CDR2 ANQGSEA. This chain's CDR3 is CSVDRSGDGTYYGYTF. CDR3 in DNA: TGCAGCGTTGACCGCTCCGGGGACGGAACCTACTATGGCTACACCTTC.

This clonotype has a count of ten or more. The rearrangement uses TRBV9 and TRBJ2-3; 10 bases fit TRBD2. Trimming cost V 4 bases and J 4 bases; bases outside gene matches: 9. CDR1 and CDR2 (germline): SGDLS, YYNGEE. The CDR3 runs to 16 residues. The CDR3 protein is CASSTMIAGGPDTQYF. As DNA, the CDR3 is TGTGCCAGCAGCACCATGATAGCGGGAGGCCCAGATACGCAGTATTTT.

With regard to this clonotype: A read error may be the cause here, since a much bigger clone is one base away. The chain uses TRBV27 and TRBJ1-2; maybe TRBD1 (6 bases). The CDR3 runs to 12 residues. In germline, CDR1 is MNHEY, CDR2 SMNVEV (reference sequence). The V end lost 8 bases, the J end lost 6 bases, and 13 bases lay between the germline ends. The CDR3 nucleotides are TGTGCCAGCCGGGGACAACACCATGGCTACACCTTC. This gives the protein CASRGQHHGYTF.

CDR3 region: CASSPDPGDIGELFF. The CDR3 nucleotides read TGTGCCAGTTCCCCGGACCCCGGGGACATCGGGGAGCTGTTTTTT. The chain joins TRBV3-1 to TRBJ2-2, with D possibly being TRBD1 (6 bases). Germline V gene lookup returns CDR1 LGHDT and CDR2 YNNKEL (reference sequence). The CDR3 length is 15 residues. Trimming removed 9 bases from V and 7 bases from J, with 21 bases in between.

Many counts were recorded for this clonotype. This rearrangement joins TRBV12-3 or TRBV12-4 to TRBJ2-1; tentative D call: TRBD2 (6 bases). V lost 7 bases to trimming and J lost 7 bases, with 17 bases between them. CDR3 size: 14 residues. The CDR3 nucleotides are TGTGCCAGCAATCCGAACACCGCGGGAAATGAGCAGTTCTTC. Protein product: CASNPNTAGNEQFF.

V and J are TRBV20-1 and TRBJ2-7, with 11 bases matching TRBD2. Trimming cost V 6 bases and J 4 bases; bases outside gene matches: 20. The germline gives CDR1 DFQATT, CDR2 SNEGSKA (reference sequence). CDR3 size: 18 residues. This CDR3 is CSAQGFIAGGGKSYEQYF. The CDR3 DNA reads TGCAGTGCCCAGGGTTTTATAGCGGGAGGGGGGAAGAGTTACGAGCAGTACTTC.

The sample holds many counts of this clonotype. The gene calls are TRBV7-9 and TRBJ1-3, with D unclear. Germline V gene data show CDR1 as SEHNR and CDR2 as FQNEAQ (reference sequence). V dropped 2 bases and J dropped 4 bases, with 21 bases sitting between them. This CDR3 is built from 18 residues. This CDR3 is CASSLPRPGRDMGNTIYF. In nucleotides, the CDR3 is TGTGCCAGCAGCTTACCCAGACCAGGACGAGACATGGGAAACACCATATATTTT.

Only a few counts were recorded for this clonotype. As DNA, the CDR3 is TGCAGTGTACAACTCCAGGGGAGTGATTCACCCCTCCACTTT. It yields the protein CSVQLQGSDSPLHF. The rearrangement links TRBV20-1 to TRBJ1-6; possible D gene TRBD1, 6 bases. The CDR3 covers 14 residues. The germline V and J ends were trimmed by 7 bases and 8 bases, with 18 bases remaining between them. The germline V gene encodes CDR1 DFQATT and CDR2 SNEGSKA (reference sequence).

V gene TRBV6-6 combines with J gene TRBJ1-2; D call uncertain. The germline V gene has CDR1 MNHNY and CDR2 SVGAGI (reference sequence). Trimming shortened V by 0 bases and J by 7 bases, and 30 bases separated the two germline ends. This CDR3 contains 20 residues. The chain's CDR3 is CASSYSMVLPRAGSGLGYTF. CDR3 DNA: TGTGCCAGCAGTTACTCGATGGTATTACCGCGAGCGGGGTCCGGGCTTGGCTACACCTTC.

This clonotype was seen repeatedly, ten times or more. The chain has TRBV10-3 and TRBJ2-1; no definite D call. V was trimmed by 4 bases and J by 7 bases, leaving 8 bases between them. There are 12 residues in the CDR3. Per the germline V gene, CDR1 is ENHRY and CDR2 is SYGVKD. The CDR3 here is CAISAGGNEQFF. The CDR3 DNA is TGTGCCATCAGTGCAGGTGGGAATGAGCAGTTCTTC.

This chain connects TRBV13 to TRBJ1-2, with 7 bases matching TRBD1. The V segment lost 5 bases and the J segment 8 bases; nucleotides outside the gene matches: 11. CDR1 is PRHDT and CDR2 is FYEKMQ in the germline V gene (reference sequence). The CDR3 runs 14 residues. The CDR3 nucleotides are TGTGCCAGCAGCAGGGACAGAAGATCTATGGGCTACACCTTC. Protein sequence: CASSRDRRSMGYTF.

The J gene is TRBJ1-3, the V gene TRBV19; D remains ambiguous. This CDR3 is built from 11 residues. CDR1 and CDR2 (germline): LNHDA, SQIVND (reference sequence). V lost 9 bases and J 0 bases, leaving 3 bases between the germline ends. The CDR3 protein is CASNSGNTIYF. The CDR3 coding sequence is TGTGCCAGCAACTCTGGAAACACCATATATTTT.

This clonotype was detected ten times or more. The chain combines TRBV7-2 with TRBJ2-2, with a possible D match to TRBD2 (5 bases). Germline CDR1 SGHTA, CDR2 FQGNSA. The CDR3 has 16 amino acids. Trimming took 1 base from V and 4 from J, leaving 13 bases between them. The CDR3 reads CASSLGGSGSTGELFF. CDR3 coding DNA: TGTGCCAGCAGCTTAGGAGGGAGTGGAAGCACCGGGGAGCTGTTTTTT.

This clonotype came up many times. The chain employs TRBV20-1 and TRBJ1-1; no reliable D call. V was cut by 3 bases and J by 5 bases, with 16 bases left in between. The CDR3 consists of 14 residues. Germline V gene data show CDR1 as DFQATT and CDR2 as SNEGSKA (reference sequence). The CDR3 nucleotides read TGCAGTGCTAGTCAATCAGGACGAACAACTGAAGCTTTCTTT. It encodes CSASQSGRTTEAFF.

This clonotype was detected only a few times. This chain joins TRBV3-1 and TRBJ1-1, with D perhaps TRBD1 (5 bases). From germline, CDR1 is LGHDT and CDR2 YNNKEL (reference sequence). V lost 4 bases and J 3 bases, leaving 12 bases between the germline ends. There are 14 residues in the CDR3. CDR3 sequence (DNA): TGTGCCAGCAGCCCAGTAGAGGGGTACACTGAAGCTTTCTTT. Its translation is CASSPVEGYTEAFF.

The rearrangement joins TRBV19 to TRBJ2-7; 7 nucleotides line up with TRBD1. Unmatched junction bases numbered 7, after V lost 4 bases and J lost 7 bases. Germline assignment: CDR1 LNHDA and CDR2 SQIVND (reference sequence). The CDR3 spans 13 residues. CDR3 amino acids: CASSKTGVGEQYF. DNA of the CDR3: TGTGCCAGTAGTAAAACAGGGGTGGGGGAGCAGTACTTC. The full variable domain, in which reference TRBV19 and TRBJ2-7 provide the parts outside the CDR3, is DGGITQSPKYLFRKEGQNVTLSCEQNLNHDAMYWYRQDPGQGLRLIYYSQIVNDFQKGDIAEGYSVSREKKESFPLTVTSAQKNPTAFYLCASSKTGVGEQYFGPGTRLTVT.

This clonotype occurred many times. The CDR3 is CASSQGTSGAYNEQFF. CDR3 DNA sequence: TGTGCCAGCAGCCAGGGGACTAGCGGGGCCTACAATGAGCAGTTCTTC. The chain couples TRBV7-3 to TRBJ2-1; 13 nucleotides match TRBD2. CDR1 is SGHTA and CDR2 is FQGTGA in the germline V gene. This CDR3 spans 16 amino acids. V gave up 5 bases and J gave up 2 bases; unmatched junction bases: 3.